This TCR beta chain was identified during a study of cytomegalovirus exposure and HLA in healthy donors. Study-wide findings and caveats: Later on, a genetic analysis was performed. It linked a missense variant in DCLRE1C with V- and J-gene trimming of TCR beta. Reported findings show TCR beta sequences accurately forecast HLA-A and HLA-B alleles in most subjects.

With respect to this clone: What it recognizes is unknown.

The trim removed 4 bases at V and 5 bases at J, leaving 8 bases unmatched. The germline V gene has CDR1 SGHNT and CDR2 YYREEE (reference sequence). The CDR3 extends over 14 amino acids. PCR employed 60 Vbeta and 13 Jbeta primers. The protocol was immunoSEQ multiplex PCR, while the TCRdb copy is restricted to in-frame clones and leaves out a portion. The profile covers approximately 170,000 clones, with about three quarters appearing a single time and 5.5% to 7.5% taken by the ten largest. This clonotype was sampled from a woman aged 40 to 50 in good health and CMV-seropositive. The chain uses TRBV5-4 and TRBJ1-1, with TRBD1 identical over 7 bases. Sequencing used PBMCs. The CDR3 coding sequence is TGTGCCAGCAGCGTCAACAGGGGAGTGACTGAAGCTTTCTTT. It codes for CASSVNRGVTEAFF.